The present T cell receptor beta chain was sequenced within a study of blood T cell repertoires in COVID-19. Study overall: Researchers got acute and convalescent COVID-19 samples from the United States, Italy and Spain. T cells, B-cell-depleted T cells, or PBMCs provided the cDNA or gDNA that served as material.

V was clipped by 4 bases and J by 3 bases; unmatched bases: 7. The length of the CDR3 is 15 residues. Germline CDR1 reads PRHDT; CDR2 reads FYEKMQ (reference sequence). Per the authors' pipeline: Nucleated cell counts were estimated from reference gene primer amplification. Libraries were prepared by immunoSEQ multiplex PCR; TCRdb keeps only in-frame clonotypes and omits some of them. That table is the source of V, J and clone size, and D and trimming were worked out from the DNA. The sample lists fewer than 30,000 clones, roughly 89% occurring once. The chain recombines TRBV13 with TRBJ2-5; 8 bases align to TRBD2. This clonotype was sampled from a human donor in a cohort sampled during active COVID-19. Sequencing input: peripheral blood. The CDR3 region has the DNA TGTGCCAGCAGCTCCGGACTAGCAGTTAAAGAGACCCAGTACTTC. Translated, it gives CASSSGLAVKETQYF.